These 10 T cell receptor beta chains share one sample of origin, sequenced in a study of Ad26.COV2.S vaccination and SARS-CoV-2 variants. Sample treatment: some 19 received Ad26.COV2.S at low or high dose, single or two shots; several received placebo; per-sample allocation not given. Collection of the samples took place on day 63 after the first injection of vaccine or placebo. Measured with immunoSEQ multiplex PCR; TCRdb has only the in-frame clones, and not every one. The sample shows just over 350,000 clones, approximately 84% of them seen only once. The specimen comprised peripheral blood, sampled in a trial of Ad26.COV2.S vaccine versus placebo. These receptors originate from a person aged 18-60 years who received the Ad26.COV2.S COVID-19 vaccine or a placebo.

This chain uses TRBV28 with TRBJ1-2; 12 bases align to TRBD1. The ends lost 6 bases at V and 6 bases at J; junction bases unmatched: 8. The CDR3 is 15 amino acids. Germline CDR1 and CDR2: MDHEN and SYDVKM. The CDR3 coding sequence is TGTGCCAGCAGCCGAGGGACAGGGGGCGGGAATGGCTACACCTTC. Encoded protein: CASSRGTGGGNGYTF.

This chain links TRBV6-5 with TRBJ2-3; unclear D gene. CDR1 and CDR2 (germline): MNHEY, SVGAGI. The V end lost 10 bases, the J end lost 1 base, and 18 bases lay between the germline ends. This CDR3 is built from 15 residues. The CDR3 DNA sequence: TGTGCCACCGAAAGCCCGATCAAAGGCACAGATACGCAGTATTTT. Encoded protein: CATESPIKGTDTQYF.

This clone appeared once. V usage is TRBV5-1 and J usage is TRBJ1-2; 9 nucleotides match TRBD1. Unmatched junction bases numbered 8, after V lost 4 bases and J lost 4 bases. CDR3 length: 15 residues. Germline values: CDR1 SGHRS, CDR2 YFSETQ. CDR3 DNA: TGCGCCAGCAGCCGTAAACAGACAGGGGGCTATGGCTACACCTTC. This translates into CASSRKQTGGYGYTF.

The chain is built from TRBV6-2 or TRBV6-3 and TRBJ2-7, with a weak D call TRBD2 (5 bases). Germline V gene sequence: CDR1 MNHEY, CDR2 SVGEGT. V lost 3 bases to trimming and J lost 0 bases, with 12 bases between them. The CDR3 loop spans 15 amino acids. CDR3 in amino acids: CASSYPTRSSYEQYF. The CDR3 coding sequence is TGTGCCAGCAGTTATCCAACTAGGAGCTCCTACGAGCAGTACTTC.

The V gene is TRBV19, the J gene TRBJ2-7; 8 positions agree with TRBD1. The length of the CDR3 is 15 residues. The germline CDR1 and CDR2 sequences are LNHDA and SQIVND (reference sequence). After removal of 3 bases from V and 6 bases from J, the junction contained 10 bases not matched to a gene. CDR3 DNA: TGTGCCAGTAGTATTATTTCGGCAGGGGGCGTCGAGCAGTACTTC. Translating it yields CASSIISAGGVEQYF.

This chain uses TRBV5-1 with TRBJ2-5; D might be TRBD2 (5 bases). The CDR3 has 12 residues. Trimming removed 7 bases from V and 2 bases from J, with 9 bases in between. CDR1 SGHRS and CDR2 YFSETQ come from the germline V gene. The CDR3 reads CASAAEQETQYF. DNA of the CDR3: TGCGCCAGCGCAGCGGAACAAGAGACCCAGTACTTC. Drawing the rest from reference TRBV5-1 and TRBJ2-5, the complete variable domain is KAGVTQTPRYLIKTRGQQVTLSCSPISGHRSVSWYQQTPGQGLQFLFEYFSETQRNKGNFPGRFSGRQFSNSRSEMNVSTLELGDSALYLCASAAEQETQYFGPGTRLLVL.

This sequence joins TRBV10-3 and TRBJ1-1; D not resolved. The CDR3 covers 15 residues. Trimming shortened V by 4 bases and J by 2 bases, and 14 bases separated the two germline ends. Germline-derived CDR1 and CDR2 are ENHRY and SYGVKD. CDR3 nucleotides: TGTGCCATCAGTGTCCCTGGGCAGCCTAACACTGAAGCTTTCTTT. Encoded protein: CAISVPGQPNTEAFF.

The sample holds one count of this clone. The CDR3 loop reads CATWGGGQETQYF. The CDR3 DNA is TGTGCCACCTGGGGGGGCGGCCAAGAGACCCAGTACTTC. The rearrangement uses TRBV24-1 and TRBJ2-5, with a weak D call TRBD2 (7 bases). Between the trimmed V and J ends, which lost 9 bases and 1 base, there was a span of 11 bases. CDR3 size: 13 residues. In germline, CDR1 is KGHDR, CDR2 SFDVKD.

This chain joins TRBV27 and TRBJ2-5; 11 bases match TRBD2. CDR3 length: 18 residues. With V trimmed by 3 bases and J by 0 bases, 9 bases remained unmatched. In germline, CDR1 is MNHEY, CDR2 SMNVEV (reference sequence). The CDR3 DNA reads as TGTGCCAGCAGTTTTTGGGCTAGCGGGGGGCCCCACCAAGAGACCCAGTACTTC. This codes for CASSFWASGGPHQETQYF.

J is TRBJ1-1 and V is TRBV12-3 or TRBV12-4; D is unresolved. This CDR3 contains 12 residues. Trimming pared 7 bases from V and 7 bases from J, leaving 13 bases between. This chain's CDR3 is CASTSERVEAFF. In DNA form, the CDR3 reads TGTGCCAGCACCTCTGAGCGTGTTGAAGCTTTCTTT.